The clone carrying this T cell receptor beta chain showed up just a few times. Sequenced by immunoSEQ multiplex PCR; TCRdb stores in-frame clones only, minus some. Of some 200,000 clones in the sample, more than 65% were seen once. The V gene lost 7 bases and the J gene lost 1 base, with 10 bases spanning the gap. Germline CDR1 is MDHEN and CDR2 is SYDVKM. The CDR3 totals 13 residues. This sample was taken from a study of cytotoxic CD8 clonotypes in ibrutinib-treated CLL. The sequenced sample was PBMCs, obtained after 12 months of ibrutinib treatment. This receptor was taken from a human donor with chronic lymphocytic leukemia. The chain has TRBV28 and TRBJ2-5, with a weak D call TRBD2 (5 bases). As DNA, the CDR3 is TGTGCCAGCAACGAGGGCAGCCAAGAGACCCAGTACTTC. Amino acid sequence: CASNEGSQETQYF.